This T cell receptor beta chain originates from a study of T cells in Graves' hyperthyroidism and ophthalmopathy. Study-level information: Staff took peripheral blood when the initial diagnosis was made, before any treatment began.

This clonotype was recorded a few times. What it recognizes is unknown. Amplified regions were TCR beta CDR3 sequences from RNA transcripts. With the HTBI primer set, the TCR CDR3 went through a first round of RT-PCR. In TCRdb, the multiplex PCR reads were re-called with MiXCR into one record per CDR3 protein. The data show more than 300,000 distinct CDR3 sequences, with about a fifth seen just once and 35% to 45% held by the top ten. Unmatched junction bases numbered 12, after V lost 6 bases and J lost 7 bases. The CDR3 extends over 15 amino acids. Germline V lookup: CDR1 SNHLY, CDR2 FYNNEI. Using less than 12 ml of fresh peripheral blood, PBMCs were prepared. General study points: Within blood appeared most thyroid clonotypes that had expanded above 0.001.

The sequencing input was blood. The V call is TRBV2, the J call TRBJ1-1; 9 nucleotides line up with TRBD1. The sequence was collected from a man aged 18-30 years with Graves' ophthalmopathy. CDR3: CASSAHRDRAHEAFF. The CDR3 DNA sequence: TGTGCCAGCAGCGCCCACCGGGACAGGGCCCATGAAGCTTTCTTT.